This paragraph covers one T cell receptor beta chain sequence. The sample is drawn from a study of blood T cell repertoires in COVID-19. Study-wide context: Samples of COVID-19 (acute and convalescent) were obtained from the United States, Italy and Spain. Nucleic acid was either cDNA or gDNA, and it came from T cells, B-cell-depleted T cells, or PBMCs.

As handled by the study authors: Amplification with reference gene primers provided the estimates of nucleated cell counts. The repertoire was sequenced with immunoSEQ multiplex PCR; TCRdb's copy has only in-frame clones and lacks some. V and J calls and clone size are as listed in that table; D and trimming were resolved from the DNA. Altogether 65,000 to 70,000 clones are present, more than 85% being singletons, with the ten largest covering 13%. Germline V gene data show CDR1 as SGHTA and CDR2 as FQGNSA. CDR3 length: 18 amino acids. Germline trimming cut 7 bases from V and 5 bases from J; bases unmatched to any gene: 20.

The specimen sequenced was peripheral blood. The rearrangement uses TRBV7-2 and TRBJ1-1; TRBD1 agrees at 9 bases. This TCR came from a human donor with active COVID-19. The donor label of this sample is uncertain. The CDR3 DNA is TGTGCCAGCACCTTTAATATCTGGGACAGGGCCTATCTTACTGAAGCTTTCTTT. Its protein is CASTFNIWDRAYLTEAFF.